Listed below are T cell receptor beta chains from one sample, sequenced in a study of chronic HIV infection and antiretroviral therapy. TCRdb processed the 5' RACE reads anew with MiXCR; each CDR3 protein has one entry. The top ten clones hold approximately 2.6% of a sample with some 37,000 distinct CDR3 sequences, 8% to 10% of them seen once. The specimen was peripheral blood. The source of these receptors is an adult who had HIV and had not received antiretroviral therapy, or was an uninfected healthy control (not recorded which). CDR3s include the opening cysteine and the closing phenylalanine or tryptophan. The D gene is left open where the match is weak. Rows give clone size only sometimes, using once, few, many, or a class for an expanded clone.

TRBV9	TRBJ1-1	-	TRBD1	TGTGCCAGCAGCAAGCGGACAGGGAACACTGAAGCTTTCTTT	CASSKRTGNTEAFF
TRBV29-1	TRBJ1-5	many	TRBD1	TGCAGCGTGACTGACAGGGACAATCAGCCCCAGCATTTT	CSVTDRDNQPQHF
TRBV28	TRBJ2-7	-	TRBD1	TGTGCCAGCTATGAAAGGACAGGCAGGGGCTCCTACGAGCAGTACTTC	CASYERTGRGSYEQYF
TRBV7-2	TRBJ1-5	-	-	TGTGCCAGCAGCTTAATCTCACAGCCCCAGCATTTT	CASSLISQPQHF
TRBV29-1	TRBJ1-1	-	-	TGCAGCGCCCTGGAGGTGGACACTGAAGCTTTCTTT	CSALEVDTEAFF
TRBV29-1	TRBJ2-7	many	-	TGCAGCGTTGAGTTCGGTACGAGCTCCTACGAGCAGTACTTC	CSVEFGTSSYEQYF
TRBV29-1	TRBJ2-7	-	-	TGCAGCGTCCCTGGTAGAGGGGGGAGCGAGCAGTACTTC	CSVPGRGGSEQYF
TRBV29-1	TRBJ2-7	-	-	TGCAGCGTTGGCGAGGGGGGCGAGCAGTACTTC	CSVGEGGEQYF
TRBV29-1	TRBJ2-1	many	-	TGCAGCGTTGAATCCCGGGTGGTGCAGAATGAGCAGTTCTTC	CSVESRVVQNEQFF
TRBV28	TRBJ1-2	few	-	TGTGCCAGCACCCTATGGGGGCTTTCCGGTCCTGGCTACACCTTC	CASTLWGLSGPGYTF
TRBV20-1	TRBJ1-2	few	TRBD1	TGCAGTGTCTTAAGCGGGACAGGGGAGGGCTATGGCTACACCTTC	CSVLSGTGEGYGYTF
TRBV28	TRBJ2-5	many	-	TGTGCCAGCAGCTCGGCCATGGAGACCCAGTACTTC	CASSSAMETQYF
TRBV2	TRBJ2-1	many	-	TGTGCCAGCAGGGTAGCAGCTGAGCAGTTCTTC	CASRVAAEQFF
TRBV28	TRBJ2-7	few	-	TGTGCCAGCAGTGTCGGGAGTTACGAGCAGTACTTC	CASSVGSYEQYF
TRBV6-2/TRBV6-3	TRBJ1-5	few	TRBD1	TGTGCCAGCCAGGGGGCGTTCGTAAAGGGTCAGCCCCAGCATTTT	CASQGAFVKGQPQHF
TRBV29-1	TRBJ2-1	few	TRBD1	TGCAGCGTTGACGAGGGGACAGGGTCATGGGATGAGCAGTTCTTC	CSVDEGTGSWDEQFF
TRBV2	TRBJ2-3	-	-	TGTGCCAGCAGGCCACGGTCGGGGGGCACAGATACGCAGTATTTT	CASRPRSGGTDTQYF
TRBV20-1	TRBJ2-7	many	TRBD2	TGCAGTGCTTCCCGGGAGGCGGGGGAGCAGTACTTC	CSASREAGEQYF
TRBV3-1	TRBJ2-3	many	-	TGTGCCAGCAGCCAATCCGCAGATACGCAGTATTTT	CASSQSADTQYF
TRBV2	TRBJ1-3	-	TRBD1	TGTGCCAGCAGCCCGGGACAGGCATCCTCTGGAAACACCGTATATTTT	CASSPGQASSGNTVYF
TRBV2	TRBJ1-1	-	-	TGTGCCCGCACCGGGACCCGGGACACTGAAACTTTCTTT	CARTGTRDTETFF
TRBV7-3	TRBJ1-1	-	TRBD1	TGTGCCAGCAGCTTGGACAGGTACACTGAAGCTTTCTTT	CASSLDRYTEAFF
TRBV7-2	TRBJ1-1	-	-	TGTGCCAGCAGCTTAGTAGGTGGGGGGGGGAACACTGAAGCTTTCTTT	CASSLVGGGGNTEAFF
TRBV20-1	TRBJ2-1	-	TRBD2	TGCAGTGCTAGAGTGGCGGGAGTGACGTTCTTC	CSARVAGVTFF
TRBV29-1	TRBJ2-2	many	TRBD2	TGCAGCGTTGAAATAGGGACTACGAACACCGGGGAGCTGTTTTTT	CSVEIGTTNTGELFF
TRBV27	TRBJ1-3	-	-	TGTGCCAGCAGACGCTATTCCCAACAGGGCTCTGGAAACACCATATATTTT	CASRRYSQQGSGNTIYF
TRBV6-2/TRBV6-3	TRBJ2-7	many	TRBD2	TGTGCCAGCAGGATAACTAGCGGGAGTGGCTACGAGCAGTACTTC	CASRITSGSGYEQYF
TRBV29-1	TRBJ2-3	-	TRBD1	TGCAGCGTTGCGAGGGACAGTAGCACAGATACGCAGTATTTT	CSVARDSSTDTQYF
TRBV21-1	TRBJ2-1	-	-	TGTGCCAGCAGCACACGAGACCGGGCCCCGGGACTCCGTCCTCCAAGCTCCTACAATGAGCAGTTCTTC	CASSTRDRAPGLRPPSSYNEQFF
TRBV29-1	TRBJ2-3	few	TRBD2	TGCAGCGTTGAAGATTTCCCGGGACTAGCGGGAGGGCAGTATTTT	CSVEDFPGLAGGQYF
TRBV6-4	TRBJ1-5	-	-	TGTGCCAGCAGTAGGGGGGCAGATCAGCCCCAGCATTTT	CASSRGADQPQHF
TRBV6-1	TRBJ1-5	many	-	TGTGCCAGCATCACTTTGCCCTATAGCAATCAGCCCCAGCATTTT	CASITLPYSNQPQHF
TRBV28	TRBJ2-7	-	TRBD1	TGTGCCAGCAGTTCGACAGGGGGCGACGAGCAGTACTTC	CASSSTGGDEQYF
TRBV18	TRBJ2-2	many	-	TGTGCCAGCTCAGTTCTAGGATCGGGGACCGGGGAGCTGTTTTTT	CASSVLGSGTGELFF
TRBV12-3/TRBV12-4	TRBJ2-3	many	TRBD2	TGTGCCAGCAGTTCGACTAGCGGGAGAAGGGATACGCAGTATTTT	CASSSTSGRRDTQYF
TRBV5-6	TRBJ2-6	-	-	TGTGCCAGCAGCTCTCGGGTGCGGAGATTCTCTGGGGCCAACGTCCTGACTTTC	CASSSRVRRFSGANVLTF
TRBV6-5	TRBJ2-5	many	-	TGTGCCAGCAGTTACGGGGAGCAAGAGACCCAGTACTTC	CASSYGEQETQYF
TRBV7-2	TRBJ2-7	few	TRBD1	TGTGCCAGCAGCTTAAGTAATGACAGGGGCTCTTGGGAGCAGTACTTC	CASSLSNDRGSWEQYF
TRBV5-6	TRBJ2-7	-	-	TGTGCCAGCAGCCCGACGACAGGAATCAGCTACGAGCAGTACTTC	CASSPTTGISYEQYF
TRBV5-1	TRBJ2-7	many	-	TGCGCCAGTACGGGACCGCCGGAGGACGAGCAGTACTTC	CASTGPPEDEQYF
TRBV12-3/TRBV12-4	TRBJ2-1	many	-	TGTGCCAGCAGAACCAGGGGGGGTGAGCAGTTCTTC	CASRTRGGEQFF
TRBV11-1	TRBJ2-3	many	TRBD2	TGTGCCTCCGGTAGCGGGGAAGTGGCAGATACGCAGTATTTT	CASGSGEVADTQYF
TRBV28	TRBJ2-2	-	TRBD2	TGTGCCAGCAGTCCATTAGCGGGGAACACCGGGGAGCTGTTTTTT	CASSPLAGNTGELFF
TRBV21-1	TRBJ2-7	-	-	TGTGCCAGCTTTTTAGGGAGGGGCACCAGGTTC	CASFLGRGTRF
TRBV4-1	TRBJ2-6	-	-	TGCGCCAGCAGCTTCCGGTTCCTGGGGGCCAACGTCCTGACTTTC	CASSFRFLGANVLTF
TRBV29-1	TRBJ2-7	many	TRBD1	TGCAGCGTTCTCGGCACAGGGGGCTCCGAGCAGTACTTC	CSVLGTGGSEQYF
TRBV29-1	TRBJ2-7	many	TRBD1	TGCAGCGTTCTATCAGGGGGCTCTTCCTACGAGCAGTACTTC	CSVLSGGSSYEQYF
TRBV28	TRBJ1-2	-	TRBD1	TGTGCCAGCAGCCAGGGACAGAACTATGGCTACACCTTC	CASSQGQNYGYTF
TRBV5-1	TRBJ2-7	-	-	TGCGCCAGCAGTATTACGGTGAGCTCCTACGAGCAGTACTTC	CASSITVSSYEQYF
TRBV5-1	TRBJ1-1	-	-	TGCGCCAGCAGCTTGGTTCCGGGATCGGACACTGAAGCTTTCTTT	CASSLVPGSDTEAFF
TRBV28	TRBJ2-7	many	-	TGTGCCAGCAGTTTAGGGGACGGCCGTTACGAGCAGTACTTC	CASSLGDGRYEQYF
TRBV28	TRBJ1-1	few	-	TGTGCCAGCAGTTCGGACAGATTGAACACTGAAGCTTTCTTT	CASSSDRLNTEAFF
TRBV7-2	TRBJ2-2	few	TRBD2	TGTGCCAGCAGCTTTGTTCTAGCGGGAGCCGGGGAGCTGTTTTTT	CASSFVLAGAGELFF
TRBV29-1	TRBJ2-2	many	-	TGCAGCGTTGGAGGGGGTGACACCGGGGAGCTGTTTTTT	CSVGGGDTGELFF
TRBV29-1	TRBJ2-1	-	-	TGCAGCGTAGCTTCGGAGGGCCGGGCGATGAATGAGCAGTTCTTC	CSVASEGRAMNEQFF
TRBV6-1	TRBJ2-2	many	-	TGTGCCAGCAGTGAAGCGTCAGGGAGTACCGGGGAGCTGTTTTTT	CASSEASGSTGELFF
TRBV29-1	TRBJ2-1	few	TRBD1	TGCAGCGTTGTGCCAGGGGGCGCGGACAATGAGCAGTTCTTC	CSVVPGGADNEQFF
TRBV5-1	TRBJ2-1	few	TRBD1	TGCGCCAGCAGTCCCAGACAGGGGCCACCCCTGAGCTCCTACAATGAGCAGTTCTTC	CASSPRQGPPLSSYNEQFF
TRBV20-1	TRBJ2-1	medium-sized	TRBD2	TGCAGTGCCAGGGTAGAAGGACTAGCGGGAGAAGGGACCTACAATGAGCAGTTCTTC	CSARVEGLAGEGTYNEQFF